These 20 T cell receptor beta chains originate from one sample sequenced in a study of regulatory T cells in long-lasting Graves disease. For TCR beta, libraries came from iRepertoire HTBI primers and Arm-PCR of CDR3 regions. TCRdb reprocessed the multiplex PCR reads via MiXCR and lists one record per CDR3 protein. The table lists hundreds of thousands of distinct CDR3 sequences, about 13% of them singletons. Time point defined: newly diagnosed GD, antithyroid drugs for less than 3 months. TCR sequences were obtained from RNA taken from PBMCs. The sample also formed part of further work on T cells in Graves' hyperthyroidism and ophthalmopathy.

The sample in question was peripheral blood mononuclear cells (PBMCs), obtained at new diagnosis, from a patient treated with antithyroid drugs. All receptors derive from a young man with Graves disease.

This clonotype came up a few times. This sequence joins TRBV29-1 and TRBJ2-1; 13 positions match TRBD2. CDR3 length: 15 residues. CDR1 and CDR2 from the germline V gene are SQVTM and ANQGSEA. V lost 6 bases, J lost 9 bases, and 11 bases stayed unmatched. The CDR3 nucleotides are TGCAGCGTCCGGACTAGCGGGAGAATAGCGGGTGAGCAGTTCTTC. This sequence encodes CSVRTSGRIAGEQFF.

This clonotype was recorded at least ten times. As DNA, the CDR3 is TGTGCCAGCACCAGACAGAACTACGAGCAGTACTTC. Translated, it gives CASTRQNYEQYF. The V gene is TRBV12-3 or TRBV12-4, the J gene TRBJ2-7, with D tentatively TRBD1 (5 bases). Between the trimmed V and J ends, which lost 7 bases and 3 bases, there was a span of 10 bases. This CDR3 comprises 12 residues.

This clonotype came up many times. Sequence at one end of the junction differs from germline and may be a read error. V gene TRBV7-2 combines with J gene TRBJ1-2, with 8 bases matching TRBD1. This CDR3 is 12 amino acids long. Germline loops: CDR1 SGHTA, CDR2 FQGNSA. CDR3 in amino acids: CASSQGADRPVF. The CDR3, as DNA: TGTGCCAGCAGCCAGGGGGCGGACAGACCCGTCTTC.

The CDR3 sequence: CASSSLGTTDTQYF. Written as DNA, the CDR3 is TGTGCCAGCAGCTCGTTAGGGACCACAGATACGCAGTATTTT. This sequence joins TRBV9 and TRBJ2-3, with D perhaps assigned TRBD1 or TRBD2 (5 bases each). This CDR3 region has 14 residues. With 4 bases removed from V and 2 bases from J, the gap between germline ends came to 11 bases. Germline V gene data show CDR1 as SGDLS and CDR2 as YYNGEE.

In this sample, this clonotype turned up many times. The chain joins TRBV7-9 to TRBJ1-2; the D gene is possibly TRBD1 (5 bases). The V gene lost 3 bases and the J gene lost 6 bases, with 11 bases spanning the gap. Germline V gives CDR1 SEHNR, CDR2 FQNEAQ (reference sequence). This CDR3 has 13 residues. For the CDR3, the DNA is TGTGCCAGCAGCTTGGGGCCGGGACATGGCTACACCTTC. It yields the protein CASSLGPGHGYTF. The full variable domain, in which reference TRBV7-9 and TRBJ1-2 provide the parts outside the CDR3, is DTGVSQNPRHKITKRGQNVTFRCDPISEHNRLYWYRQTLGQGPEFLTYFQNEAQLEKSRLLSDRFSAERPKGSFSTLEIQRTEQGDSAMYLCASSLGPGHGYTFGSGTRLTVV.

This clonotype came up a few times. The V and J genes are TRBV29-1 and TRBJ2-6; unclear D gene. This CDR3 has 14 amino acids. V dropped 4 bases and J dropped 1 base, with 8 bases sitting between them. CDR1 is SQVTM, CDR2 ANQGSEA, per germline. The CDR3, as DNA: TGCAGCGTTGTCCTTAGGTCTGGGGCCAACGTCCTGACTTTC. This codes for CSVVLRSGANVLTF.

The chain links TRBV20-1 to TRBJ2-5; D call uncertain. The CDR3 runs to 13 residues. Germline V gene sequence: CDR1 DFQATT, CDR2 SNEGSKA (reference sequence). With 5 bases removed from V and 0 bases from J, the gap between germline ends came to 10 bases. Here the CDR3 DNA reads TGCAGTGCTCCGCTGGGGAACCAAGAGACCCAGTACTTC. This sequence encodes CSAPLGNQETQYF.

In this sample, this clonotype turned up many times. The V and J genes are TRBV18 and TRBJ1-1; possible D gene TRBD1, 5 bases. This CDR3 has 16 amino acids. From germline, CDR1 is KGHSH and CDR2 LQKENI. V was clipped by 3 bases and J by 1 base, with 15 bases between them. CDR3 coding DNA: TGTGCCAGCTCACCTCTTAGGACGGGGGAGAACACTGAAGCTTTCTTT. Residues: CASSPLRTGENTEAFF.

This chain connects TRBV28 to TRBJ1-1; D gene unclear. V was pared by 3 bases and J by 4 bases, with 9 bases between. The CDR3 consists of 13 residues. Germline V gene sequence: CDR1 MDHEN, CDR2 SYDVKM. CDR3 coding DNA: TGTGCCAGCAGTTTTGTCGGGAGCACTGAAGCTTTCTTT. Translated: CASSFVGSTEAFF. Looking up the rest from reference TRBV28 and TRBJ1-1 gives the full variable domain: DVKVTQSSRYLVKRTGEKVFLECVQDMDHENMFWYRQDPGLGLRLIYFSYDVKMKEKGDIPEGYSVSREKKERFSLILESASTNQTSMYLCASSFVGSTEAFFGQGTRLTVV.

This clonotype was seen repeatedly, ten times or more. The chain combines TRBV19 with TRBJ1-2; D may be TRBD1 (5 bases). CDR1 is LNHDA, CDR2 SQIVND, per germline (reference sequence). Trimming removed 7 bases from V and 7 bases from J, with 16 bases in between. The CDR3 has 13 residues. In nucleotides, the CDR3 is TGTGCCAGTAACCCTGGGGGGGTACTTGGCTACACCTTC. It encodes CASNPGGVLGYTF.

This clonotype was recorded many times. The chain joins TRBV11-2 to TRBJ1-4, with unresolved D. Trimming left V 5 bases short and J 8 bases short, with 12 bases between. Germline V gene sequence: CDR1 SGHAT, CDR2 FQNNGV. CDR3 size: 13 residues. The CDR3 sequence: CASSPGSWEKLFF. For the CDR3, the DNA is TGTGCCAGCAGCCCCGGATCTTGGGAAAAACTGTTTTTT.

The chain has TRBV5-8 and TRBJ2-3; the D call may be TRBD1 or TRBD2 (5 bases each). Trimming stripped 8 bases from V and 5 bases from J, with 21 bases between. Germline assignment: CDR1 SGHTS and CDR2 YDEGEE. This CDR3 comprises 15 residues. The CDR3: CARPQGEGPIDTQYF. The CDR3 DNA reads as TGTGCCAGACCCCAGGGAGAGGGGCCGATAGATACGCAGTATTTT.

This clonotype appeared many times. For the CDR3, the DNA is TGTGCCAGCAGCGTAATCCAACAGGCTGAAGCTTTCTTT. It codes for CASSVIQQAEAFF. The rearrangement links TRBV9 to TRBJ1-1; possibly TRBD1 for D (5 bases). CDR1 and CDR2 (germline): SGDLS, YYNGEE. There are 13 residues in the CDR3. The germline V and J ends were trimmed by 1 base and 6 bases, with 10 bases remaining between them.

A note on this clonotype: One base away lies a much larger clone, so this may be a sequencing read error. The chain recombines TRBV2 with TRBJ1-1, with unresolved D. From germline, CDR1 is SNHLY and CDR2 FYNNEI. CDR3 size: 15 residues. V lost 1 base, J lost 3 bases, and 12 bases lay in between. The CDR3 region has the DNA TGTGCCAGCAGTGAAGATTGGTGCCGGCACACTGAAGCTTTCTTT. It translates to CASSEDWCRHTEAFF.

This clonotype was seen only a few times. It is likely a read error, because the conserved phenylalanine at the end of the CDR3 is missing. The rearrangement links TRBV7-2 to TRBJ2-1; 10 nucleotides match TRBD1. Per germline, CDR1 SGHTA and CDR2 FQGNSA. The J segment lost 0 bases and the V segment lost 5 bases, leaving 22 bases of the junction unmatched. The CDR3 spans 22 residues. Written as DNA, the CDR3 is TGTGCCAGCAGCCGCCCCGGGACAGGGGTGCACCGAACATCTAGCTCCTACAATGAGCAGTTCCTC. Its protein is CASSRPGTGVHRTSSSYNEQFL.

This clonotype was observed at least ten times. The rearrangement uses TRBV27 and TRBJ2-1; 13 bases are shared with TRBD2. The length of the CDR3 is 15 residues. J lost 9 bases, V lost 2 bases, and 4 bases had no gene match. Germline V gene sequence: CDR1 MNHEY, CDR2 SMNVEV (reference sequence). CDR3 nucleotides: TGTGCCAGCAGTTTAGTTCGACTAGCGGGAGGTGAGCAGTTCTTC. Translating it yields CASSLVRLAGGEQFF.

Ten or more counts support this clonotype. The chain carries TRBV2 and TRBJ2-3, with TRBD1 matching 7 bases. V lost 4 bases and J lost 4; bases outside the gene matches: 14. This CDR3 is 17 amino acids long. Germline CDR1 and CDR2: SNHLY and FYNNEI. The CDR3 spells CASSAEQGLIGSDTQYF. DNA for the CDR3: TGTGCCAGCAGTGCAGAACAGGGGTTAATTGGTTCAGATACGCAGTATTTT.

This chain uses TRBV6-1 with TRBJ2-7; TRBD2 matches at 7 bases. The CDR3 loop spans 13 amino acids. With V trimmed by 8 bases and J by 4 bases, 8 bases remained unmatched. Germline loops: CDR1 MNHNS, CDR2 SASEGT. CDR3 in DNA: TGTGCCAGCGGGCTCCGCGGGAGATACGAGCAGTACTTC. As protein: CASGLRGRYEQYF.

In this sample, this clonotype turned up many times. As DNA, the CDR3 is TGTGCCAGCAGTTTAGGGGCCCGGAGCAATGAGCAGTTCTTC. It translates to CASSLGARSNEQFF. This chain links TRBV12-3 or TRBV12-4 with TRBJ2-1; no clear D. The CDR3 extends over 14 amino acids. Trimming removed 1 base from V and 6 bases from J, with 10 bases in between.

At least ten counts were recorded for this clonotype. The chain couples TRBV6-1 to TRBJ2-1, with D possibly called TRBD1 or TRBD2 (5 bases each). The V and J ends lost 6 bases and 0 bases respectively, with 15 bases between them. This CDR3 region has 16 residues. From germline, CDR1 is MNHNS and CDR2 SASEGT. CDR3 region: CASSLGTTSSYNEQFF. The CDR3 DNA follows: TGTGCCAGCAGCCTTGGGACCACGAGCTCCTACAATGAGCAGTTCTTC.